This entry is about one TCR beta chain. Its antigen remains unidentified. The sample originates from a study of cytomegalovirus exposure and HLA in healthy donors. Study summary: T cells numbering around 170 million yielded 117 million unique TCR beta sequences in an earlier analysis.

This PCR relied on a set of 60 Vbeta primers and 13 Jbeta primers. The table came from immunoSEQ multiplex PCR; TCRdb's copy has only in-frame clones and leaves some out. The table includes approximately 180,000 clones, 84% detected once. Overall study findings and caveats: Within an earlier analysis, most TCR beta V segments proved productive either about 90% or about 30% of the time. The records held CMV serostatus as the only immune exposure information. The HLA-A and HLA-B alleles of most subjects were reportedly predicted accurately from TCR beta sequences.

The CDR3 is 15 residues long. Germline values: CDR1 SGHAT, CDR2 FQNNGV. The germline V and J ends were trimmed by 0 bases and 6 bases, with 15 bases remaining between them. The receptor was derived from a man younger than 35 in good health and CMV-seronegative. The genes are TRBV11-2 and TRBJ2-7, with a possible D match to TRBD1 (5 bases). Material: PBMCs. CDR3 amino acids: CASSLDDKSGIEQYF. The CDR3 DNA sequence: TGTGCCAGCAGCTTAGATGATAAATCAGGGATCGAGCAGTACTTC.